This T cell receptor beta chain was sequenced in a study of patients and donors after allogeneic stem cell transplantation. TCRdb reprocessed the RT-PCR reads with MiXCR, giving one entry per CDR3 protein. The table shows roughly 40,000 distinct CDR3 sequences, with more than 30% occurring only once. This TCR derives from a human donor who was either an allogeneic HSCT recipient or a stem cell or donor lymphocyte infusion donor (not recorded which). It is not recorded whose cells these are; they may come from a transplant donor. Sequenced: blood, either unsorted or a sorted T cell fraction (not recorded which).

The CDR3 sequence is CASSRGRSSYEQYF. The DNA for the CDR3 is TGTGCCAGCTCAAGGGGAAGGAGCTCCTACGAGCAGTACTTC. The genes are TRBV18 and TRBJ2-7, with D possibly matching TRBD1 (5 bases). Trimming removed 5 bases from V and 0 bases from J, with 11 bases in between. This CDR3 comprises 14 residues. Germline CDR1 is KGHSH and CDR2 is LQKENI.